These 22 T cell receptor beta chains share one sample of origin, sequenced in a study of blood T cell repertoires in COVID-19. Sequenced by immunoSEQ multiplex PCR; TCRdb stores in-frame clones only, minus some. The sample holds 450,000 to 500,000 clones, approximately 83% seen once. The specimen was peripheral blood. These receptors originate from a human donor in a cohort sampled during active COVID-19.

This clone was seen a single time. The chain combines TRBV30 with TRBJ2-7; weak D call: TRBD2 (5 bases). The CDR3 sequence is 13 residues long. Germline V lookup: CDR1 GTSNPN, CDR2 SVGIG (reference sequence). V was trimmed by 5 bases and J by 5 bases, leaving 16 bases between them. The CDR3 region is CAWVPGSRDEQYF. CDR3 coding DNA: TGTGCCTGGGTTCCCGGGTCGAGGGACGAGCAGTACTTC.

This clone occurred once. This rearrangement joins TRBV5-1 to TRBJ2-5, with 15 bases matching TRBD2. The CDR3 contains 16 residues. CDR1 is SGHRS and CDR2 is YFSETQ in the germline V gene. J lost 4 bases, V lost 2 bases, and 3 bases had no gene match. In nucleotides, the CDR3 is TGCGCCAGCAGCTTAGGACTAGCGGGAGGGTTAGAGACCCAGTACTTC. Its translation is CASSLGLAGGLETQYF. The whole variable domain, filled in from reference TRBV5-1 and TRBJ2-5, reads KAGVTQTPRYLIKTRGQQVTLSCSPISGHRSVSWYQQTPGQGLQFLFEYFSETQRNKGNFPGRFSGRQFSNSRSEMNVSTLELGDSALYLCASSLGLAGGLETQYFGPGTRLLVL.

The rearrangement uses TRBV30 and TRBJ1-2; D remains unclear. The CDR3 has 12 amino acids. V lost 2 bases to trimming and J lost 3 bases, with 7 bases between them. Germline V gives CDR1 GTSNPN, CDR2 SVGIG (reference sequence). CDR3 in DNA: TGTGCCTGGAGTCCCGGGGACTATGGCTACACCTTC. As protein: CAWSPGDYGYTF.

This clone was seen only a few times. The chain employs TRBV11-2 and TRBJ2-7; D is unclear. Germline lookup yields CDR1 SGHAT and CDR2 FQNNGV. This CDR3 region has 15 residues. V was trimmed by 1 base and J by 2 bases, leaving 12 bases between them. CDR3 sequence (DNA): TGTGCCAGCAGCTTAGGGGCCCCAATCGCCTACGAGCAGTACTTC. It codes for CASSLGAPIAYEQYF.

This sequence joins TRBV25-1 and TRBJ2-7, with 8 bases lining up with TRBD1. Losses at the gene ends were 4 bases for V and 5 bases for J; bases not matched to a gene: 7. The CDR3 sequence is 14 residues long. Germline V gene lookup returns CDR1 MGHDK and CDR2 SYGVNS. In nucleotides, the CDR3 is TGTGCCAGCAGTGCAGCAGGGGGCTGGGACGAGCAGTACTTC. Its translation: CASSAAGGWDEQYF.

This chain joins TRBV19 and TRBJ1-5; 9 nucleotides match TRBD1. The ends lost 3 bases at V and 3 bases at J; junction bases unmatched: 3. From germline, CDR1 is LNHDA and CDR2 SQIVND (reference sequence). This CDR3 has 15 residues. The CDR3 loop is CASSIGTGNNQPQHF. As DNA, the CDR3 is TGTGCCAGTAGTATTGGGACAGGGAACAATCAGCCCCAGCATTTT.

This clone has a single count. The V and J genes are TRBV11-3 and TRBJ2-3, with D hard to call. The CDR3 contains 11 residues. Deletions cut 4 bases from V and 5 bases from J, with 4 bases between. Per germline, CDR1 SGHNT and CDR2 YENEEA. CDR3 sequence: CASSSGDTQYF. The CDR3 bases are TGTGCCAGCAGCTCAGGAGATACGCAGTATTTT.

CDR3 residues: CASSPHRGGLAYEQYF. The CDR3, as DNA: TGTGCCAGCAGCCCACACCGGGGGGGTTTAGCCTACGAGCAGTACTTC. This chain joins TRBV9 and TRBJ2-7, with 8 positions matching TRBD2. This CDR3 region has 16 residues. Per germline, CDR1 SGDLS and CDR2 YYNGEE. J lost 2 bases, V lost 4 bases, and 11 bases had no gene match.

The gene calls are TRBV20-1 and TRBJ2-3; weak D call: TRBD2 (5 bases). Germline CDR1 is DFQATT and CDR2 is SNEGSKA (reference sequence). V was shortened by 3 bases and J by 2 bases, with 12 bases between the two germline ends. The CDR3 extends over 14 amino acids. DNA for the CDR3: TGCAGTGCTAGTACCGGACTTATCACAGATACGCAGTATTTT. Translation: CSASTGLITDTQYF.

This chain connects TRBV2 to TRBJ1-5, with D possibly being TRBD1 (6 bases). Looked up from germline, CDR1 is SNHLY and CDR2 is FYNNEI. V was clipped by 6 bases and J by 4 bases, with 10 bases between them. The CDR3 runs 13 residues. The CDR3 loop reads CASRNRANQPQHF. Here the CDR3 DNA reads TGTGCCAGCAGAAACAGGGCAAATCAGCCCCAGCATTTT.

The chain carries TRBV7-9 and TRBJ1-4; 7 bases are shared with TRBD1. The germline CDR1 and CDR2 sequences are SEHNR and FQNEAQ (reference sequence). The CDR3 is made up of 15 amino acids. The ends lost 6 bases at V and 7 bases at J; junction bases unmatched: 11. The chain's CDR3 is CASSTKGGWGEKLFF. DNA for the CDR3: TGTGCCAGCAGTACGAAAGGGGGCTGGGGTGAAAAACTGTTTTTT.

The chain employs TRBV24-1 and TRBJ1-1, with TRBD1 identical over 7 bases. The junction had 6 bases not matched to a gene; V was cut back by 4 bases and J by 11 bases. Germline loops: CDR1 KGHDR, CDR2 SFDVKD. This CDR3 region has 12 residues. The CDR3 sequence is CATSEPGQKAFF. CDR3 in DNA: TGTGCCACCAGTGAGCCGGGACAGAAGGCTTTCTTT.

The rearrangement joins TRBV5-4 to TRBJ2-3, with 8 positions matching TRBD2. Losses at the gene ends were 10 bases for V and 5 bases for J; bases not matched to a gene: 12. The CDR3 length is 14 residues. Germline values: CDR1 SGHNT, CDR2 YYREEE (reference sequence). The CDR3 coding sequence is TGTGCCGGAGGACGGGAGGGCCTTCAAGATACGCAGTATTTT. Translation gives CAGGREGLQDTQYF. Filled out from reference TRBV5-4 and TRBJ2-3, the complete variable domain reads ETGVTQSPTHLIKTRGQQVTLRCSSQSGHNTVSWYQQALGQGPQFIFQYYREEENGRGNFPPRFSGLQFPNYSSELNVNALELDDSALYLCAGGREGLQDTQYFGPGTRLTVL.

V usage is TRBV28 and J usage is TRBJ1-5; D not resolved. The CDR3 loop spans 14 amino acids. V lost 5 bases, J lost 8 bases, and 16 bases lay in between. Germline CDR1 and CDR2: MDHEN and SYDVKM. CDR3 region: CASSPHPEWKPQHF. CDR3 nucleotides: TGTGCCAGCAGTCCACACCCGGAGTGGAAGCCCCAGCATTTT.

As regards this clone: One end of the junction fails to match germline, which may point to a read error. This rearrangement joins TRBV11-3 to TRBJ2-3, with a possible D match to TRBD2 (5 bases). There are 13 residues in the CDR3. Germline CDR1 reads SGHNT; CDR2 reads YENEEA. The CDR3 sequence: CASSLERADTQYF. CDR3 nucleotide sequence: TGTGCCAGCAGCCTAGAGAGGGCAGATACGCAGTATTTT.

J is TRBJ1-3 and V is TRBV19; D is perhaps TRBD1 (5 bases). The CDR3 extends over 22 amino acids. Trimming left V 0 bases short and J 0 bases short, with 27 bases between. Germline V CDR1 and CDR2: LNHDA, SQIVND (reference sequence). The CDR3 sequence: CASSIEPRRIRDYTLSGNTIYF. For the CDR3, the DNA is TGTGCCAGTAGTATAGAACCTCGGCGCATACGGGACTACACGCTCTCTGGAAACACCATATATTTT.

The chain has TRBV16 and TRBJ2-2; D might be TRBD2 (6 bases). CDR1 and CDR2 from the germline V gene are KGHSY and FQNENV. The V and J ends lost 4 bases and 3 bases respectively, with 12 bases between them. The CDR3 contains 15 residues. As DNA, the CDR3 is TGTGCCAGCAGCCTCAATCCGGGGGACACCGGGGAGCTGTTTTTT. Amino acid sequence: CASSLNPGDTGELFF.

The chain links TRBV5-8 to TRBJ2-7; 9 nucleotides line up with TRBD2. CDR1 is SGHTS and CDR2 is YDEGEE in the germline V gene. The length of the CDR3 is 18 residues. V dropped 0 bases and J dropped 6; count of bases not matched to a gene: 16. The CDR3 protein is CASSLGDSGSWIVGEQYF. CDR3 DNA: TGTGCCAGCAGCTTGGGTGATAGCGGGAGTTGGATTGTTGGCGAGCAGTACTTC.

V gene TRBV5-1 combines with J gene TRBJ1-1; D is unresolved. This CDR3 comprises 15 residues. The V end lost 5 bases, the J end lost 0 bases, and 14 bases lay between the germline ends. Germline lookup yields CDR1 SGHRS and CDR2 YFSETQ. CDR3 coding DNA: TGCGCCAGCAGAGGACTGATGGCCGTGAACACTGAAGCTTTCTTT. Its translation is CASRGLMAVNTEAFF.

The J gene is TRBJ2-4, the V gene TRBV3-1 (or the pseudogene TRBV3-2); tentatively, D is TRBD2 (5 bases). CDR1 is LGHDT, CDR2 YNNKEL, per germline (reference sequence). Trimming removed 4 bases from V and 1 base from J, with 17 bases in between. The CDR3 runs to 17 residues. CDR3 loop: CASSRLGDAAAKNIQYF. In DNA form, the CDR3 reads TGTGCCAGCAGCCGATTGGGAGATGCGGCGGCCAAAAACATTCAGTACTTC.

The rearrangement links TRBV11-2 to TRBJ2-6, with 8 bases identical to TRBD1. The CDR3 contains 17 residues. V trimming: 5 bases; J trimming: 1 base; junction bases outside the gene matches: 7. Germline loops: CDR1 SGHAT, CDR2 FQNNGV. In DNA form, the CDR3 reads TGTGCCAGCAGCGCCTACAGGGGGATATCTGGGGCCAACGTCCTGACTTTC. Amino acid sequence: CASSAYRGISGANVLTF.

The chain joins TRBV18 to TRBJ2-7, with a weak D call TRBD1 (5 bases). This CDR3 is built from 14 residues. Trimming left V 6 bases short and J 0 bases short, with 12 bases between. CDR1 is KGHSH and CDR2 is LQKENI in the germline V gene. The CDR3 region has the DNA TGTGCCAGCTCTCCAGGGCAGATCTCCTACGAGCAGTACTTC. It codes for CASSPGQISYEQYF.